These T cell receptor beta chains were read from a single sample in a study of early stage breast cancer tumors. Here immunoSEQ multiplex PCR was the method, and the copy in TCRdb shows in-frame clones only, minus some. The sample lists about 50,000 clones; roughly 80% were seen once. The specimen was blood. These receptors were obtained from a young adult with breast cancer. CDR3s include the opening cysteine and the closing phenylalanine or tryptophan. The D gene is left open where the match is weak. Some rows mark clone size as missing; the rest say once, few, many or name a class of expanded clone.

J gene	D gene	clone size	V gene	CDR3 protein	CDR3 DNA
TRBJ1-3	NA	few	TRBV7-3	CASSLSGSGNTIYF	TGTGCCAGCAGCTTATCGGGGTCTGGAAACACCATATATTTT
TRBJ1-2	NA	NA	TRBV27	CASSFVGSGINYGYTF	TGTGCCAGCAGTTTCGTAGGCTCAGGGATTAACTATGGCTACACCTTC
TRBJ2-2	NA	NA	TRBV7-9	CASSLQGTGELFF	TGTGCCAGCAGCTTACAGGGGACCGGGGAGCTGTTTTTT
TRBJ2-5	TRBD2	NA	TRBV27	CASNRGRGQETQYF	TGTGCCAGCAACCGCGGGAGAGGCCAAGAGACCCAGTACTTC
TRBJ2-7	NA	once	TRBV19	CASSIVNVKDEQYF	TGTGCCAGTAGTATAGTTAACGTAAAGGACGAGCAGTACTTC
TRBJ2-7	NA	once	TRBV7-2	CASSSPPGLRAEQYF	TGTGCCAGCAGCTCACCACCGGGACTCCGGGCCGAGCAGTACTTC
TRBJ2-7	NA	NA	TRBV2	CASSEWQDYEQYF	TGTGCCAGCAGTGAATGGCAGGACTACGAGCAGTACTTC
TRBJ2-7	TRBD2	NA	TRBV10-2	CASLTGPSGSLRGYEQYF	TGCGCCAGCCTGACAGGTCCTAGCGGGAGCCTCAGAGGATACGAGCAGTACTTC
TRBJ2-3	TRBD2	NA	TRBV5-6	CASSLKGLAAFPDTQYF	TGTGCCAGCAGCTTGAAGGGACTAGCGGCCTTCCCGGATACGCAGTATTTT
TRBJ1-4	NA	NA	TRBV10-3	CAISESLGTSNEKLFF	TGTGCCATCAGTGAGTCGTTGGGGACATCTAATGAAAAACTGTTTTTT
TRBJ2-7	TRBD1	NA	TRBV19	CASSRTGKQYEQYF	TGTGCCAGTAGCCGGACAGGGAAACAGTACGAGCAGTACTTC
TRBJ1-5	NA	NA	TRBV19	CASSIVGARGPPQHF	TGTGCCAGTAGTATAGTGGGGGCCAGGGGTCCGCCCCAGCATTTT
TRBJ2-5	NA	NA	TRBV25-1	CASSDWGETQYF	TGTGCCAGCAGTGATTGGGGGGAGACCCAGTACTTC
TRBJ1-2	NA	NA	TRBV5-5	CASSLVHGGNYGYTF	TGTGCCAGCAGCTTGGTACACGGAGGGAACTATGGCTACACCTTC
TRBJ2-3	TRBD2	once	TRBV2	CASEIGRATDTQYF	TGTGCCAGCGAAATTGGGAGGGCCACAGATACGCAGTATTTT
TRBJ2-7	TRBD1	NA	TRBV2	CASTRTGNEQYF	TGTGCCAGCACTCGGACAGGGAACGAGCAGTACTTC
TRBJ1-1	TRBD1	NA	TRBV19	CASSIFGDSNTEAFF	TGTGCCAGTAGTATTTTCGGGGACAGCAACACTGAAGCTTTCTTT
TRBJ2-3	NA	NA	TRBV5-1	CASSLVGGTGTDTQYF	TGCGCCAGCAGCTTGGTTGGGGGGACTGGCACAGATACGCAGTATTTT
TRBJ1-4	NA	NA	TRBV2	CASTFDEKLFF	TGTGCCAGCACCTTTGACGAAAAACTGTTTTTT
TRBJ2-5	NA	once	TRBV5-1	CASSLVATAGVETQYF	TGCGCCAGCAGCTTGGTTGCGACGGCAGGGGTGGAGACCCAGTACTTC
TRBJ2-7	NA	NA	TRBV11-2	CASSFGDNSYEQYF	TGTGCCAGCAGCTTCGGAGACAACTCCTACGAGCAGTACTTC
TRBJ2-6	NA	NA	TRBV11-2	CASSLGSSGANVLTF	TGTGCCAGCAGCTTAGGAAGCTCTGGGGCCAACGTCCTGACTTTC
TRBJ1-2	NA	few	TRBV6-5	CASRTRGSYGYTF	TGTGCCAGCAGGACCAGGGGTTCCTATGGCTACACCTTC
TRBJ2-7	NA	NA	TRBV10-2	CASSKGGAGAKYEQYF	TGCGCCAGCAGCAAGGGGGGGGCAGGGGCCAAGTACGAGCAGTACTTC
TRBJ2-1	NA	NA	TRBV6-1	CASSEKLASFYNEQFF	TGTGCCAGCAGTGAAAAGCTAGCGTCGTTCTACAATGAGCAGTTCTTC
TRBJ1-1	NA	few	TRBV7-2	CASSLDGGKEAFF	TGTGCCAGCAGCTTAGATGGGGGTAAGGAAGCTTTCTTT
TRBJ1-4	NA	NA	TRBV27	CASSPFSRGEKLFF	TGTGCCAGCAGTCCATTCTCCCGCGGGGAAAAACTGTTTTTT
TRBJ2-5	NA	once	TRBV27	CASSLSYQETQYF	TGTGCCAGCAGTTTATCGTACCAAGAGACCCAGTACTTC
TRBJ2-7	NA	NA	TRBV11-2	CASSSTPQVYEQYF	TGTGCCAGCAGTTCAACCCCACAGGTCTACGAGCAGTACTTC
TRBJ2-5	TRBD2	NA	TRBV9	CASSTDPGGQYF	TGTGCCAGCAGCACAGACCCGGGGGGCCAGTACTTC
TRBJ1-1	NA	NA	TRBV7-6	CASARQENTEAFF	TGTGCCAGCGCCAGACAGGAGAACACTGAAGCTTTCTTT
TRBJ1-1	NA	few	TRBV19	CASSIGVSEAFF	TGTGCCAGTAGTATTGGTGTGTCTGAAGCTTTCTTT
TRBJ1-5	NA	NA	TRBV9	CASSVGNSGQPQHF	TGTGCCAGCAGCGTAGGAAACTCGGGACAGCCCCAGCATTTT